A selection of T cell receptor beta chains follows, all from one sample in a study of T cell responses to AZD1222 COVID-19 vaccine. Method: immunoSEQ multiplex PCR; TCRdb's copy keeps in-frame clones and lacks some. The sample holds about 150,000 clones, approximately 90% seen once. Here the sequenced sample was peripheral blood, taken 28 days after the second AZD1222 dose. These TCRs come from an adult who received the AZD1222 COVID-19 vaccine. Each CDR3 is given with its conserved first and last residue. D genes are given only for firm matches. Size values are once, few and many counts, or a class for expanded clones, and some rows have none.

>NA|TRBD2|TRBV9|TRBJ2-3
TGTGCCAGCAGCGTAGGTAGCGGGGGGGCCGATACGCAGTATTTT
CASSVGSGGADTQYF
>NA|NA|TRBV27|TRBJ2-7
TGTGCCAGCAGTTCAGGGACGGTCCAAGGTTACGAGCAGTACTTC
CASSSGTVQGYEQYF
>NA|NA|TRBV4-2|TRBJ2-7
TGTGCCAGCAGCCCTTCCGGGACGAACCCCGGCGAGCAGTACTTC
CASSPSGTNPGEQYF
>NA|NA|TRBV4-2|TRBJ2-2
TGTGCCAGCAGCCAAGAGGAGATGAGGCACACCGGGGAGCTGTTTTTT
CASSQEEMRHTGELFF
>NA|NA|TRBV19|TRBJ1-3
TGTGCCAGTATGTGGGGACCTGGAAACACCATATATTTT
CASMWGPGNTIYF
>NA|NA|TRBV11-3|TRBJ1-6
TGTGCCAGCAGCTCGGACAGAAATTCACCCCTCCACTTT
CASSSDRNSPLHF
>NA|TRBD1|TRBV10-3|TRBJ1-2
TGTGCCATCAGGGGGACAGGAGATGGCTACACCTTC
CAIRGTGDGYTF
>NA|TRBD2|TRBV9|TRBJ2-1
TGTGCCAGCAGCCTGGGACTAGCGGCTGAGTATGAGCAGTTCTTC
CASSLGLAAEYEQFF
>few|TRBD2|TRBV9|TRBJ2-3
TGTGCCAGCAGCGCTACTAGCGGGGTCACAGATACGCAGTATTTT
CASSATSGVTDTQYF
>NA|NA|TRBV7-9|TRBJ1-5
TGTGCCAGCAGCCCCACAGTGGGAGATAGCAATCAGCCCCAGCATTTT
CASSPTVGDSNQPQHF
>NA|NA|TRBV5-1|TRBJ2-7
TGCGCCAGCAGCTTGGTTCCGGGACTTCCCTACGAGCAGTACTTC
CASSLVPGLPYEQYF
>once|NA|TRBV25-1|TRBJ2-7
TGTGCCAGCAGTCCCTACGGACTGCCTGTCGAGCAGTACTTC
CASSPYGLPVEQYF
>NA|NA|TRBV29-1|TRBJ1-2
TGCAGCGTACATAGGACAGCTTATGGCTACACCTTC
CSVHRTAYGYTF
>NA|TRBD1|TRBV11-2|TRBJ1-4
TGTGCCAGCAGCTCCCGACAGGGATCTAATGAAAAACTGTTTTTT
CASSSRQGSNEKLFF
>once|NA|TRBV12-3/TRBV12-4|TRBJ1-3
TGTGCCAGCAGCCTCTTCGGGGGAAACACCATATATTTT
CASSLFGGNTIYF
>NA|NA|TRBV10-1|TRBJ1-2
TGCGCCAGCGCGTCTTTCGGGAACTATGGCTACACCTTC
CASASFGNYGYTF
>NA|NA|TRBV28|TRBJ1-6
TGTGCCAGCAGTTTTCGGCGGGGGTATTCACCCCTCCACTTT
CASSFRRGYSPLHF
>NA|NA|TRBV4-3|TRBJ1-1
TGCGCCAGCAGCCAAGATCTTTACTACACTGAAGCTTTCTTT
CASSQDLYYTEAFF
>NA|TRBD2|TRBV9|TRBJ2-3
TGTGCCAGCAGCGTAGCTAGCGGGGGCACAGATACGCAGTATTTT
CASSVASGGTDTQYF
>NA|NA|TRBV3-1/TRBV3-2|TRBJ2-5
TGTGCCAGCAGCCAAGACCCGGGGGTGGTCGACTTC
CASSQDPGVVDF
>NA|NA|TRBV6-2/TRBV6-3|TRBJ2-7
TGTGCCAGCAGTTACTCGATCGAACAACCCTACGAGCAGTACTTC
CASSYSIEQPYEQYF
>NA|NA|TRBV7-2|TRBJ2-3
TGTGCCAGCAGCTTAGCATTAGCGGATACGCAGTATTTT
CASSLALADTQYF
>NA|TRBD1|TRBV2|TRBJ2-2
TGTGCCAGCAGTCGACAGGGTTCCCCCGAGCTGTTTTTT
CASSRQGSPELFF
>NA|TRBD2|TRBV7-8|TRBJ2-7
TGTGCCAGCACCTGGGGACTAGCGGAGCACGAGCAGTACTTC
CASTWGLAEHEQYF
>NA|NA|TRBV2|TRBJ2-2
TGTGCCAGCAGTGAAGTCGGGGGCGGGGAGCTGTTTTTT
CASSEVGGGELFF
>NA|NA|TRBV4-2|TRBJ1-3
TGTGCCAGCAGCCAAGTCGCAGGCATCTCTGGAAACACCATATATTTT
CASSQVAGISGNTIYF
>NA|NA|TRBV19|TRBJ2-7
TGTGCCAGTAGTATAGGTGGGACCTCCTACGAGCAGTACTTC
CASSIGGTSYEQYF
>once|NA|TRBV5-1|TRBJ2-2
TGCGCCAGCAGTATAGCAGCGAACACCGGGGAGCTGTTTTTT
CASSIAANTGELFF
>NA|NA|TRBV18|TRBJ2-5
TGTGCCAGCTCACCACCATCGGTTAGTGTTGCCCAAGAGACCCAGTACTTC
CASSPPSVSVAQETQYF
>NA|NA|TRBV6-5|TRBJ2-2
TGTGCCAGCAGGCCCAGGGTGGGCACCGGGGAGCTGTTTTTT
CASRPRVGTGELFF
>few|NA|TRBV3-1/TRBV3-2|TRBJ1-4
TGTGCCAGCAGCTTACAGGGAGCTAATGAAAAACTGTTTTTT
CASSLQGANEKLFF
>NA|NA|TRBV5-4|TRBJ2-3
TGTGCCAGCAGCTTGTTAGGTTTGGGCAACACAGATACGCAGTATTTT
CASSLLGLGNTDTQYF
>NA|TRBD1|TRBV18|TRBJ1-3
TGTGCCAGCTCACCGGACAGGTTCCGTGGAAACACCATATATTTT
CASSPDRFRGNTIYF
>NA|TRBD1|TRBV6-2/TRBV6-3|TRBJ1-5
TGTGCCAGCAGTTATGAGACAGGGGTAAATCAGCCCCAGCATTTT
CASSYETGVNQPQHF
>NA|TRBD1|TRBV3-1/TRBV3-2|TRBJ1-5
TGTGCCAGCAGTCGGGGACAGAGCAATCAGCCCCAGCATTTT
CASSRGQSNQPQHF
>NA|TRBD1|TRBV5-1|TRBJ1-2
TGCGCCAGCAGCGGTTCGGGACAGGGAAGGGATTATGGCTACACCTTC
CASSGSGQGRDYGYTF
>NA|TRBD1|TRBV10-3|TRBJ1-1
TGTGCCATCAGGACAGGGTCGGAGACTGAAGCTTTCTTT
CAIRTGSETEAFF
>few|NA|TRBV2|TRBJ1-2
TGTGCCAGCAACCTCAGGGGTGGCTACACCTTC
CASNLRGGYTF
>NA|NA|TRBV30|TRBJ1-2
TGTGCCTGGAGTGGCGGGGTTCGAAGCTATGGCTACACCTTC
CAWSGGVRSYGYTF
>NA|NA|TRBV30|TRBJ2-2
TGTGCCTGGAGCGGGGGGCCTGCACCGTCGCCCGGGGAGCTGTTTTTT
CAWSGGPAPSPGELFF
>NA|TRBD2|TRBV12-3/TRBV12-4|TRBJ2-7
TGTGCCAGCAGCACCGGGGGGGACGAGCAGTACTTC
CASSTGGDEQYF
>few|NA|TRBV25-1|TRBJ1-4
TGTGCCAGCAAATCAGGGGTAAAACTGTTTTTT
CASKSGVKLFF
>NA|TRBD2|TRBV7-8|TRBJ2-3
TGTGCCAGCAGCTTACTGCTAGCGGGGGGGGGAGATACGCAGTATTTT
CASSLLLAGGGDTQYF
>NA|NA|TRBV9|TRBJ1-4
TGTGCCAGCAGCCCCCAGGGGACCCTGGGTGAAAAACTGTTTTTT
CASSPQGTLGEKLFF
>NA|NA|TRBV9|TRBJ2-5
TGTGCCAGCAGCGTAGGGGCACAAACGGAGACCCAGTACTTC
CASSVGAQTETQYF
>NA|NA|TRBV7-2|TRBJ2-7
TGTGCCAGCAGCTTAGATTGGGTCTACGAGCAGTACTTC
CASSLDWVYEQYF
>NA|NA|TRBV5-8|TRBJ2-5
TGTGCCAGCAGCTCTCTAGACTGGGGCGTCGGCCAAGAGACCCAGTACTTC
CASSSLDWGVGQETQYF
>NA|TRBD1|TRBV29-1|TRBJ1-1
TGCAGCGTTGGAGGGACAGGGGGCAGGACTGAAGCTTTCTTT
CSVGGTGGRTEAFF
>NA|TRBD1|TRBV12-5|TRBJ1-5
TGTGCTAGTGGTTTTACAGGGGGTGGAAATCAGCCCCAGCATTTT
CASGFTGGGNQPQHF
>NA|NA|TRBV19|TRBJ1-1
TGTGCCAGTAGTGTTGGTCAGGCCACTGAAGCTTTCTTT
CASSVGQATEAFF
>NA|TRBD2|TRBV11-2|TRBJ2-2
TGTGCCAGCAGCTTAGTTCGGGGGGGAACCGGGGAGCTGTTTTTT
CASSLVRGGTGELFF
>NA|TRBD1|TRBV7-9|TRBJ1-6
TGTGCCAGCAGCACCCAGGGGGGGTATTCACCCCTCCACTTT
CASSTQGGYSPLHF
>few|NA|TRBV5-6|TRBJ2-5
TGTGCCAGCAGCTTGCTGGGCGAAAGTTTACAAGAGACCCAGTACTTC
CASSLLGESLQETQYF
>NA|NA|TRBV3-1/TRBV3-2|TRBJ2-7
TGTGCCAGCAGCCCAACCCTCGGACAGATAAAGGCCTACGAGCAGTACTTC
CASSPTLGQIKAYEQYF
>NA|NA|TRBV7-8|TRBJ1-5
TGTGCCAGCAGCCTCACAGGCGATAGCAATCAGCCCCAGCATTTT
CASSLTGDSNQPQHF
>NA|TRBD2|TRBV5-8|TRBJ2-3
TGTGCCAGCAGCGGACTAGCGGGCACAGATACGCAGTATTTT
CASSGLAGTDTQYF